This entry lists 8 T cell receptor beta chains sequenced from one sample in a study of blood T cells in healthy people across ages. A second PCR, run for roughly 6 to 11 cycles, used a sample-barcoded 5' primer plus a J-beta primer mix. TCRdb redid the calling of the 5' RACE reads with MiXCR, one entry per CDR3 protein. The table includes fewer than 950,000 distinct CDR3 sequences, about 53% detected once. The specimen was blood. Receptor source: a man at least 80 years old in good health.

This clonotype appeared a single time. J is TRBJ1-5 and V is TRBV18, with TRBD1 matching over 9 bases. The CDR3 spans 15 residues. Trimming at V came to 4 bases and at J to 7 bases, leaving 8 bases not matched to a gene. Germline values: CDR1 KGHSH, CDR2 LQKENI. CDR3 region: CASSQLQGAKQPQHF. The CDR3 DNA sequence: TGTGCCAGCTCACAACTACAGGGGGCTAAACAGCCCCAGCATTTT.

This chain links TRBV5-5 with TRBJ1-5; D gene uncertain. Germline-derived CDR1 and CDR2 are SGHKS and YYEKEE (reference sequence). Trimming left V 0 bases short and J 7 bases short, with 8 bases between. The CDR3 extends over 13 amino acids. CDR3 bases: TGTGCCAGCAGCTTGGAGGCCAGGCAGCCCCAGCATTTT. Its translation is CASSLEARQPQHF. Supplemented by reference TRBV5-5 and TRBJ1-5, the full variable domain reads DAGVTQSPTHLIKTRGQQVTLRCSPISGHKSVSWYQQVLGQGPQFIFQYYEKEERGRGNFPDRFSARQFPNYSSELNVNALLLGDSALYLCASSLEARQPQHFGDGTRLSIL.

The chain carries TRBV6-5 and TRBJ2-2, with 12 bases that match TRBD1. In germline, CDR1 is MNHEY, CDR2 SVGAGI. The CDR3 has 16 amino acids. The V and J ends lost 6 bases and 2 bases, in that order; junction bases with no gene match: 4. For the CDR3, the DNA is TGTGCCAGCAGAACCGGGACAGGGGGCAACACCGGGGAGCTGTTTTTT. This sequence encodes CASRTGTGGNTGELFF.

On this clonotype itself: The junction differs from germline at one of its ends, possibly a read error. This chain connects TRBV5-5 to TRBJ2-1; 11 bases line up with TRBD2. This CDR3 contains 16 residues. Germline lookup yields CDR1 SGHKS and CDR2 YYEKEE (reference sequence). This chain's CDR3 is CASSPGTSGVYSEQFF. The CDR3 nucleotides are TGTGCCAGCAGCCCCGGGACTAGCGGCGTCTACAGTGAGCAGTTCTTC.

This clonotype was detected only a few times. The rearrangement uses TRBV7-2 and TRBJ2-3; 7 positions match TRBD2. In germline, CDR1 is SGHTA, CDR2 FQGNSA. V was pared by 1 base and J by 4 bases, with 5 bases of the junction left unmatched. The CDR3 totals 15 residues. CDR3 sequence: CASSLDREVSDTQYF. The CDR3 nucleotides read TGTGCCAGCAGCTTAGACCGGGAGGTATCAGATACGCAGTATTTT.

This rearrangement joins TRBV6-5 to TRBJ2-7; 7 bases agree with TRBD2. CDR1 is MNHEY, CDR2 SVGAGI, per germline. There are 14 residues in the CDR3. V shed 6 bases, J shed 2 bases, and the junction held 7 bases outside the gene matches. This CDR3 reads CASSTRTSAYEQYF. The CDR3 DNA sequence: TGTGCCAGCAGCACCCGGACTAGTGCCTACGAGCAGTACTTC.

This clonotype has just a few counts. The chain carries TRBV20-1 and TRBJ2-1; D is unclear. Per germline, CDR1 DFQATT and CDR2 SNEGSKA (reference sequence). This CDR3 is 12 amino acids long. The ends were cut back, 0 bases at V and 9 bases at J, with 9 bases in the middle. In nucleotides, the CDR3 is TGCAGTGCTAGAGAGGGTCTGAGTGAGCAGTTCTTC. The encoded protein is CSAREGLSEQFF.

The CDR3 DNA follows: TGTGCCAGCAGCCGCCGTCTCCGAGCGGGAGTCCTTACTGAGCAGTTCTTC. This translates into CASSRRLRAGVLTEQFF. The chain recombines TRBV7-9 with TRBJ2-1; 8 nucleotides agree with TRBD2. The CDR3 runs 17 residues. V was clipped by 5 bases and J by 9 bases; unmatched bases: 18. Looked up from germline, CDR1 is SEHNR and CDR2 is FQNEAQ (reference sequence).